These T cell receptor beta chains were read from a single sample in a study of early T cells in non-severe SARS-CoV-2 infection. Using its own MiXCR run on the 5' RACE reads, TCRdb lists one record per CDR3 protein. The sample includes over 60,000 distinct CDR3 sequences, around 13% seen only once; the top ten take around 4%. The source material was whole blood. These receptors originate from an adult who was a healthcare worker with PCR-confirmed SARS-CoV-2 infection or an uninfected control (not recorded which). Both conserved end residues are part of each CDR3. Fields, in order: V gene, D gene, J gene, clone size, CDR3 protein, CDR3 DNA. A D gene is named only where the DNA matches it firmly. Clone size is given for some rows only: seen once, a few or many times, or a class if the clone is expanded.

TRBV6-6	-	TRBJ2-5	-	CVSSPLETQYF	TGTGTCAGCAGCCCCCTTGAGACCCAGTACTTC
TRBV12-3/TRBV12-4	TRBD1	TRBJ2-5	few	CASSKGTGGDETQYF	TGTGCCAGCAGTAAAGGGACAGGGGGCGATGAGACCCAGTACTTC
TRBV19	-	TRBJ1-5	many	CASTPSYPNQPQHF	TGTGCCAGTACCCCCTCTTACCCTAATCAGCCCCAGCATTTT
TRBV6-6	-	TRBJ1-2	-	CASSYRDGYGYTF	TGTGCCAGCAGTTACAGGGATGGCTATGGCTACACCTTC
TRBV6-1	-	TRBJ1-1	-	CASSVEGIEAFF	TGTGCCAGCAGTGTTGAGGGGATTGAAGCTTTCTTT
TRBV14	TRBD1	TRBJ1-1	-	CASSPDREDTEAFF	TGTGCCAGCAGCCCGGACAGGGAGGACACTGAAGCTTTCTTT
TRBV11-3	-	TRBJ2-7	many	CASSLAGTDAGEQYF	TGTGCCAGCAGCTTAGCTGGGACAGATGCGGGGGAGCAGTACTTC
TRBV6-5	-	TRBJ2-5	-	CATRKGGEETQYF	TGTGCCACTAGGAAGGGCGGGGAAGAGACCCAGTACTTC
TRBV6-6	TRBD1	TRBJ1-2	-	CASSHKGQGYGYTF	TGTGCCAGCAGCCACAAAGGACAGGGCTATGGCTACACCTTC
TRBV29-1	-	TRBJ1-2	many	CSAGNREMGYGYTF	TGCAGCGCTGGGAACAGGGAAATGGGCTATGGCTACACCTTC
TRBV7-2	-	TRBJ2-7	-	CASSPGPNAYERYF	TGTGCCAGCAGCCCAGGACCCAATGCCTACGAGCGGTACTTC
TRBV4-3	-	TRBJ2-1	few	CASSQVGDSSYNEQFF	TGCGCCAGCAGCCAAGTCGGTGACAGCAGTTACAATGAGCAGTTCTTC
TRBV4-1	-	TRBJ2-2	few	CASSQDTEGGELFF	TGCGCCAGCAGCCAAGATACGGAGGGCGGGGAGCTGTTTTTT
TRBV6-5	TRBD1	TRBJ2-7	few	CASSSGTGGPYEQYF	TGTGCCAGCAGCTCCGGGACAGGGGGACCCTACGAGCAGTACTTC
TRBV29-1	TRBD1	TRBJ1-1	-	CSGGQTLNTEAFF	TGCAGCGGGGGACAGACCCTCAACACTGAAGCTTTCTTT
TRBV6-6	-	TRBJ2-1	many	CASSSNSGVNEQFF	TGTGCCAGCAGTTCCAACTCAGGGGTTAATGAGCAGTTCTTC